The T cell receptor (beta chain) described here comes from a study of T cell responses to AZD1222 COVID-19 vaccine. CDR1 and CDR2 from the germline V gene are SGHRS and YFSETQ. The CDR3 runs to 14 residues. Germline trimming cut 4 bases from V and 5 bases from J; bases unmatched to any gene: 2. TCRdb's table, derived via immunoSEQ multiplex PCR, lists solely in-frame clones and lacks some. The table lists roughly 180,000 clones, about 90% of them singletons. Study-level points and caveats: Spike as a whole was targeted by vaccine-associated CD4 TCRs, dominant at 160-218 and 743-854. After the peak T cell response, and only then, were repertoires sampled. Clonal diversity may have been underestimated in mostly white British donors.

Comments on this clone: Antigen unknown.

V gene TRBV5-1 combines with J gene TRBJ2-1; 11 nucleotides line up with TRBD2. The TCR sequence derives from an adult in good health. The starting material was peripheral blood, obtained on day 0 of MenACWY control vaccination. The CDR3 sequence is CASSAGLADNEQFF. For the CDR3, the DNA is TGCGCCAGCAGCGCGGGACTAGCGGACAATGAGCAGTTCTTC.